This TCR beta chain was captured by sequencing in a study of vaccination and CD4 T cells after COVID-19. Study at large: The study enrolled six male and four female convalescents, two of whom were Hispanic. Overlapping peptides covering the spike proteins of SARS-CoV-2, HCoV-NL63, HCoV-OC43 and HCoV-229E were added to stimulate cells.

Trimming took 3 bases from V and 2 from J, leaving 12 bases between them. Germline V CDR1 and CDR2: SGHTA, FQGNSA. The CDR3 covers 15 residues. For this clonotype: The antigen is not known.

The study sequenced cultured CD4+ T cell DNA using the Oncomine TCR Beta short-read assay. TCRdb reprocessed the PCR reads via MiXCR and lists one record per CDR3 protein. This table holds about 5,400 distinct CDR3 sequences, 45% to 60% found once. Findings and caveats of the study: SARS-CoV-2-reactive clonotypes rose nonsignificantly, with the median going from approximately 21 to 40.

Indicated treatment: approximately 10-day PBMC culture with coronavirus spike peptide pools or control peptides (ViraFEST assay). This rearrangement joins TRBV7-2 to TRBJ2-3; unclear D gene. Sample: CD4+ T cells from blood, cultured in vitro. The TCR originated in a human donor who had recovered from COVID-19. The CDR3 protein is CASSFPIAYTDTQYF. Written as DNA, the CDR3 is TGTGCCAGCAGCTTCCCCATAGCCTACACAGATACGCAGTATTTT.